The TCR gamma chain under discussion was sequenced for a study of γδ T cells in repeated Plasmodium falciparum infection. Broader study findings: Over time and infection, Vgamma9/Vdelta2+ repertoires remained highly stable and polyclonal.

V was clipped by 4 bases and J by 10 bases; unmatched bases: 6. CDR3 length equals 12 residues. Looked up from germline, CDR1 is VTNTFY and CDR2 is YDVSTARD (reference sequence). TCRdb called clones from the multiplex PCR reads again using CATT. The sample holds about 30,000 gamma-chain clones, almost 1.5% seen once. This clone was seen many times. Its antigen is as yet unknown. Gammadelta T cells were flow-sorted from PBMC into Vgamma9/Vdelta2+ and Vdelta2-negative populations for bulk analysis. This sequence joins TRGV3 and TRGJP2. The specimen was gamma-delta T cells from blood. The source of this sequence is a pool of human donors (malaria-infected and uninfected, not separated). The CDR3 is CATWDKGWIKTF. In nucleotides, the CDR3 is TGTGCCACCTGGGATAAAGGTTGGATCAAGACGTTT.